Reported below is one T cell receptor (beta chain). The antigen is undetermined. Since a much larger clone is just one base distant, this may be a read error. These data belong to a study of metastatic and nonmetastatic thyroid tumors. Study summary: Repertoires of blood and of tissue (tumor or nodule) from malignant and benign thyroid patients were compared. Study outcomes and limitations: Significantly higher TCR beta diversity was reportedly seen in malignant thyroid tumors than benign nodules, in blood and tumor.

As handled by the study authors: Using the CDR3 differences seen across clinicopathological groups, the authors built a distant-metastasis classifier for papillary thyroid cancer, which was meant to discriminate distant-metastatic patients. TCRdb re-called clones via MiXCR from the PCR reads. The V and J calls come from TCRdb's annotation, not from the publication. The sample lists 100,000 or so clones, about 16% occurring once. Trimming cost V 6 bases and J 2 bases, with 14 bases left between them. The CDR3 loop spans 13 amino acids. Germline V gene sequence: CDR1 DFQATT, CDR2 SNEGSKA (reference sequence). Until they underwent thyroid surgery, no patient had received any treatment.

Sequences were obtained from blood. The V gene is TRBV20-1, the J gene TRBJ2-7; D not resolved. This clonotype was sampled from a female donor with papillary thyroid cancer or a benign thyroid nodule (not recorded which). Some clones in this sample may be carry-over from other donors' samples. CDR3 in DNA: TGCAGTGCCGCGTCGCCCGAAGCCTACGAGCAGTACTTC. It translates to CSAASPEAYEQYF.